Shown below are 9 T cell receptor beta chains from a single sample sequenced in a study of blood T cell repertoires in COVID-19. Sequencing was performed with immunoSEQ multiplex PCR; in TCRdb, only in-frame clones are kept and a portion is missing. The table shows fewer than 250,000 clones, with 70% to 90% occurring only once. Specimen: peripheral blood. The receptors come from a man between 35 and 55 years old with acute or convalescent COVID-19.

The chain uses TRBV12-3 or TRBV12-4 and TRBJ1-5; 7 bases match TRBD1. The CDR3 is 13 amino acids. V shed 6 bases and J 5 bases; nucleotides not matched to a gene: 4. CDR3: CASSRTGDQPQHF. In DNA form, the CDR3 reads TGTGCCAGCAGCCGTACAGGGGATCAGCCCCAGCATTTT.

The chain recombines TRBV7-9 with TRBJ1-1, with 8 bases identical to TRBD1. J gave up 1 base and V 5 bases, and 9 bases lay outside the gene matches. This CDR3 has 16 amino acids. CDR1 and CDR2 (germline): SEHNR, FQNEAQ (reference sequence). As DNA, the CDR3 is TGTGCCAGCAGCACACTCCTCGACAGGGGGAACACTGAAGCTTTCTTT. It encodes CASSTLLDRGNTEAFF. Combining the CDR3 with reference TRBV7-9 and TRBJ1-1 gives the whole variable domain DTGVSQNPRHKITKRGQNVTFRCDPISEHNRLYWYRQTLGQGPEFLTYFQNEAQLEKSRLLSDRFSAERPKGSFSTLEIQRTEQGDSAMYLCASSTLLDRGNTEAFFGQGTRLTVV.

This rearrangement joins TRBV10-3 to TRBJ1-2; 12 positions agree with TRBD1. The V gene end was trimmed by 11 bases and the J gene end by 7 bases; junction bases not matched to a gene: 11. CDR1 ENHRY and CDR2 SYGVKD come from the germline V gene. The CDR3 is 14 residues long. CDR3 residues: CAGGDRGPAGGYTF. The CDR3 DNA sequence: TGTGCCGGGGGGGACAGGGGGCCGGCCGGTGGCTACACCTTC.

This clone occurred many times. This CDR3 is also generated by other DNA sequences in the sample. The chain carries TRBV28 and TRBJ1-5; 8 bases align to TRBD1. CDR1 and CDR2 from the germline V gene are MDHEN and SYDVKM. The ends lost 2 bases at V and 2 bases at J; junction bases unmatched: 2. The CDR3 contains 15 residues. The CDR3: CASSLAGGGNQPQHF. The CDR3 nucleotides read TGTGCCAGCAGTTTAGCAGGGGGCGGCAATCAGCCCCAGCATTTT.

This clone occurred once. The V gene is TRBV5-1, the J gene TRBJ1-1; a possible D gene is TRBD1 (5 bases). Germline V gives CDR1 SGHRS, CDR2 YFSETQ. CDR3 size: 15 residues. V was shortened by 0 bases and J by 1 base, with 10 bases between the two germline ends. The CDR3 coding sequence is TGCGCCAGCAGCTTGGGGCAGGGTGGGAACACTGAAGCTTTCTTT. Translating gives CASSLGQGGNTEAFF.

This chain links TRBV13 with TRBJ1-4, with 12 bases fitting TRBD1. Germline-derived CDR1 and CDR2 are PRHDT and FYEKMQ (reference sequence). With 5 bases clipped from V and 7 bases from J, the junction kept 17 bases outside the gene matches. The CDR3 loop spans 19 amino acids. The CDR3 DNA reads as TGTGCCAGCAGCATCCGTCCCGGGACAGGGGGCCGTAGGTTTGAAAAACTGTTTTTT. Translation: CASSIRPGTGGRRFEKLFF.

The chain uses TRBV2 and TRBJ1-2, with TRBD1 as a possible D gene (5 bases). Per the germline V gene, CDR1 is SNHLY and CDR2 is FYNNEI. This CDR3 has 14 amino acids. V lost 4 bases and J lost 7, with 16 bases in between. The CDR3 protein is CASSGDQGAGGYTF. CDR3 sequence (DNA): TGTGCCAGCAGTGGCGACCAAGGGGCCGGTGGCTACACCTTC.

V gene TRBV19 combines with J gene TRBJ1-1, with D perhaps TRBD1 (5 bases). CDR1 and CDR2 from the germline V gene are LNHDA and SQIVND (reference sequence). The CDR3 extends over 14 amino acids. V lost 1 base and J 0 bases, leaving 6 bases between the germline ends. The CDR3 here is CASSIGGVNTEAFF. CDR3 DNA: TGTGCCAGTAGTATAGGGGGCGTGAACACTGAAGCTTTCTTT. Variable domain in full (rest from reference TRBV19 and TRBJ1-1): DGGITQSPKYLFRKEGQNVTLSCEQNLNHDAMYWYRQDPGQGLRLIYYSQIVNDFQKGDIAEGYSVSREKKESFPLTVTSAQKNPTAFYLCASSIGGVNTEAFFGQGTRLTVV.

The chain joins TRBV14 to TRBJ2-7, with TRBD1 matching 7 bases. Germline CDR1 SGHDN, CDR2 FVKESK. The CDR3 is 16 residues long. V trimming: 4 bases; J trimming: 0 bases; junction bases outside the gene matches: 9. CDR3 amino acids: CASSPQTRDSSYEQYF. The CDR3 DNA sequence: TGTGCCAGCAGCCCCCAAACCCGGGACAGCTCCTACGAGCAGTACTTC.